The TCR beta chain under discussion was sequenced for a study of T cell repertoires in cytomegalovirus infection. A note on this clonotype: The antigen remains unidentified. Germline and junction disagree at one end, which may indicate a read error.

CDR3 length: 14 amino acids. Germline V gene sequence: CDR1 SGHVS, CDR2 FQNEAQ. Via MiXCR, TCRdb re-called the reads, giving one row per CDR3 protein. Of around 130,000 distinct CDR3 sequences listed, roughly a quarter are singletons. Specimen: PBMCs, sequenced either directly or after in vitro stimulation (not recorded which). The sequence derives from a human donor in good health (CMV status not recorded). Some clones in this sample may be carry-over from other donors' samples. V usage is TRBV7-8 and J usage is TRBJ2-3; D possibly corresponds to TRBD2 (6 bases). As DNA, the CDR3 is TGTTCCAGCAGCGTCCAGCGGGTCACAGATACGCAGTATTTT. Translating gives CSSSVQRVTDTQYF.